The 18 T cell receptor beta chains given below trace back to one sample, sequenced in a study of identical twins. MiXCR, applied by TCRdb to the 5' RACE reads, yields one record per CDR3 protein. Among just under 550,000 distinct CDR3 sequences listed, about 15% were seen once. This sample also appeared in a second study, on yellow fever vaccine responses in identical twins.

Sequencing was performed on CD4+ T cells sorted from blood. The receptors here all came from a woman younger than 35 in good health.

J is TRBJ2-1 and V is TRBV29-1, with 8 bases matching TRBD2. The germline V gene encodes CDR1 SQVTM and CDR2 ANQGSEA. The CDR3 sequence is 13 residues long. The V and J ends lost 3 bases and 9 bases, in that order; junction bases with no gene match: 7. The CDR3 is CSVESGGAREQFF. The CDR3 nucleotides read TGCAGCGTTGAGTCCGGGGGGGCCCGTGAGCAGTTCTTC.

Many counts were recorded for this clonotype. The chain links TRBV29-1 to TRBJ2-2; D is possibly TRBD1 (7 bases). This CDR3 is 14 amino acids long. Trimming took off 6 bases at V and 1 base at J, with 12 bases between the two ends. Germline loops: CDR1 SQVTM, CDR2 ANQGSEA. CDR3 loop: CSVIRGVNTGELFF. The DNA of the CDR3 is TGCAGCGTGATCAGGGGGGTGAACACCGGGGAGCTGTTTTTT.

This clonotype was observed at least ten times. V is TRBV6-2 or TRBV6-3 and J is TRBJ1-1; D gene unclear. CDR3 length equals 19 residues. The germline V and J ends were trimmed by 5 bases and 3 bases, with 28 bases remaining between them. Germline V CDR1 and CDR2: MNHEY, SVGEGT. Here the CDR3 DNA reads TGTGCCAGCAGTCGCCTTCGAGGGTTTTACAAGGCCCGATACACTGAAGCTTTCTTT. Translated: CASSRLRGFYKARYTEAFF.

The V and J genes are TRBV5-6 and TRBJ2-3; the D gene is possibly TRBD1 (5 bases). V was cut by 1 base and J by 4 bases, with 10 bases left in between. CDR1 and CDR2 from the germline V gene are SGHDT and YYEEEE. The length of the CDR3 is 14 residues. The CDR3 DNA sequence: TGTGCCAGCAGCTTGCAGGGTAGGGCAGATACGCAGTATTTT. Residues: CASSLQGRADTQYF.

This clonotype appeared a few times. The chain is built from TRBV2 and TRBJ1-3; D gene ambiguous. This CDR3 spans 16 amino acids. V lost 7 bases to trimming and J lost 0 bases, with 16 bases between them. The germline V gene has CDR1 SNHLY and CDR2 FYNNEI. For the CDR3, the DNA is TGTGCCAGCACGGGAGAAGGCTTTCTCTCTGGAAACACCATATATTTT. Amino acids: CASTGEGFLSGNTIYF.

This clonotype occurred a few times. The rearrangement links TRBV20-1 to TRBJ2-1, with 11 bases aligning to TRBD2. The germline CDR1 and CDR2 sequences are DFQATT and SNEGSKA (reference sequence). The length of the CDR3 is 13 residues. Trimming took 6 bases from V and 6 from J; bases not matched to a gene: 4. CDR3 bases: TGCAGTGCAAGTAGCGGGAGGGCCAATGAGCAGTTCTTC. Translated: CSASSGRANEQFF.

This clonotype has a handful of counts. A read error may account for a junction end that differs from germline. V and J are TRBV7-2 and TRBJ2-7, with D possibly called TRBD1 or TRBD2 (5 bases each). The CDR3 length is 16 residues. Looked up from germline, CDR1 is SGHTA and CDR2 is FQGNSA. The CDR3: CASSIGTPSTFTSSNF. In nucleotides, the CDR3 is TGTGCCAGCAGCATCGGGACCCCATCTACGTTTACGAGCTCAAACTTC.

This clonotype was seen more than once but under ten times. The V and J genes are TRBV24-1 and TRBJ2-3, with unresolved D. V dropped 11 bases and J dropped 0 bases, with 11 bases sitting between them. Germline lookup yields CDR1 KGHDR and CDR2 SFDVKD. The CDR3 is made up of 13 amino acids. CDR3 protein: CAIGGDSTDTQYF. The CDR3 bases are TGTGCCATAGGCGGAGATAGCACAGATACGCAGTATTTT.

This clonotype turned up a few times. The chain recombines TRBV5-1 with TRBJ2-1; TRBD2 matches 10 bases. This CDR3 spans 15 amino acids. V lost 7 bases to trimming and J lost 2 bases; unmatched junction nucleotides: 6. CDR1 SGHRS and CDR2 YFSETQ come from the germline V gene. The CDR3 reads CASQSGTSAYNEQFF. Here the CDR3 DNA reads TGCGCCAGCCAGTCCGGGACTAGCGCCTACAATGAGCAGTTCTTC.

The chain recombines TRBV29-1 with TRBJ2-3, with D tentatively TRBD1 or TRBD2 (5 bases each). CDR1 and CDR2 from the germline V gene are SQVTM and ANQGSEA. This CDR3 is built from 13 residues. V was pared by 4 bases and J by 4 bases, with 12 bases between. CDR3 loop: CSVAPGLADTQYF. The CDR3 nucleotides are TGCAGCGTTGCCCCGGGGCTAGCAGATACGCAGTATTTT.

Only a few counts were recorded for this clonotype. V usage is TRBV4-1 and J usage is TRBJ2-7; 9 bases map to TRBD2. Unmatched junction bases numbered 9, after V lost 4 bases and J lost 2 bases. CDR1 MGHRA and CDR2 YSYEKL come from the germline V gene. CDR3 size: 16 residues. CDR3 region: CASSPQGAGGTYEQYF. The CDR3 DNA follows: TGCGCCAGCAGCCCTCAAGGGGCGGGAGGGACCTACGAGCAGTACTTC.

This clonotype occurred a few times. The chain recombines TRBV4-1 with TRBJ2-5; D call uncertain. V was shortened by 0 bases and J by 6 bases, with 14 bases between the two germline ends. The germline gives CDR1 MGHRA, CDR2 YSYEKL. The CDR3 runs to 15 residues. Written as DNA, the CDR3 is TGCGCCAGCAGCCAAGACCTTGGGTCTTGGCAGACCCAGTACTTC. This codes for CASSQDLGSWQTQYF.

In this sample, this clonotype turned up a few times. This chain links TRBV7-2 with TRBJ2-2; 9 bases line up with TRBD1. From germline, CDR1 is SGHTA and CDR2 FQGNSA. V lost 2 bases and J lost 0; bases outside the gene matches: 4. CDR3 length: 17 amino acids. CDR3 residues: CASSLSRDRANTGELFF. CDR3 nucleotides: TGTGCCAGCAGCTTAAGTCGGGACAGGGCGAACACCGGGGAGCTGTTTTTT.

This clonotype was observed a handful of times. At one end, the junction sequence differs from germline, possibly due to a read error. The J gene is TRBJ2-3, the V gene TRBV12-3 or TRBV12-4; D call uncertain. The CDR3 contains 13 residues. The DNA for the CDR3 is TGTGCCAGCAATTTAGGTAGCACAGATACGCAGTATTTT. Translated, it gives CASNLGSTDTQYF.

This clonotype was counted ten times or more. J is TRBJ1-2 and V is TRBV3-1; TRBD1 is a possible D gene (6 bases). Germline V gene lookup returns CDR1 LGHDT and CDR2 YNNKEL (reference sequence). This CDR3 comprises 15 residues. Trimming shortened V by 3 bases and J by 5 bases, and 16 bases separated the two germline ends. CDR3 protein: CASSHGQQSQYGYTF. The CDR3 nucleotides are TGTGCCAGCAGCCATGGACAGCAGTCTCAGTATGGCTACACCTTC.

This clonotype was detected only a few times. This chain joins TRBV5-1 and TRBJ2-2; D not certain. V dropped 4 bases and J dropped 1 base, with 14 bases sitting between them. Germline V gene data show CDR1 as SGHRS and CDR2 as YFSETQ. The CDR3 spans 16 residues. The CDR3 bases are TGCGCCAGCAGCCGCGTGGGCCTAGGGAACACCGGGGAGCTGTTTTTT. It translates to CASSRVGLGNTGELFF.

The CDR3 loop reads CASSLGGTGYSYEQYF. CDR3 nucleotides: TGTGCCAGCAGCTTGGGTGGGACAGGTTACAGCTACGAGCAGTACTTC. The chain joins TRBV5-5 to TRBJ2-7; 8 nucleotides match TRBD1. Germline V gives CDR1 SGHKS, CDR2 YYEKEE (reference sequence). The CDR3 extends over 16 amino acids. Germline trimming cut 0 bases from V and 3 bases from J; bases unmatched to any gene: 8.

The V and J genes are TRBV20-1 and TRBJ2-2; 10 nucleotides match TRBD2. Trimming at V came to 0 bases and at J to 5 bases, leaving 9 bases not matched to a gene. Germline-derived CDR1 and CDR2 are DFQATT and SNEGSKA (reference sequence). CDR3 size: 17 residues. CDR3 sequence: CSARDPSGGPKTGELFF. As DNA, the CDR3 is TGCAGTGCTAGAGATCCTAGCGGGGGACCCAAAACCGGGGAGCTGTTTTTT.